This note documents a single T cell receptor (beta chain) sequence. Its matching antigen is unknown. This sample is part of a study of T cells in Graves' hyperthyroidism and ophthalmopathy. The study, taken as a whole, reports: Ophthalmopathy was model-predicted a median about 6.9 months pre-onset.

Regions amplified from RNA transcripts were the TCR beta CDR3 regions. In the first-round RT-PCR of the TCR CDR3, the HTBI primer set was used. TCRdb redid the calling of the multiplex PCR reads with MiXCR, one entry per CDR3 protein. Of 450,000 to 600,000 distinct CDR3 sequences in the sample, 15% to 20% were seen once. The V end lost 4 bases, the J end lost 6 bases, and 13 bases lay between the germline ends. This CDR3 spans 14 amino acids. In germline, CDR1 is SGDLS, CDR2 YYNGEE. This TCR was sampled from a man between 40 and 49 years old with Graves' ophthalmopathy. V gene TRBV9 combines with J gene TRBJ2-2; D remains unclear. Sequenced sample: blood. CDR3 bases: TGTGCCAGCAGCTCCACCTCATCTGCCGGGGAGCTGTTTTTT. This encodes CASSSTSSAGELFF.